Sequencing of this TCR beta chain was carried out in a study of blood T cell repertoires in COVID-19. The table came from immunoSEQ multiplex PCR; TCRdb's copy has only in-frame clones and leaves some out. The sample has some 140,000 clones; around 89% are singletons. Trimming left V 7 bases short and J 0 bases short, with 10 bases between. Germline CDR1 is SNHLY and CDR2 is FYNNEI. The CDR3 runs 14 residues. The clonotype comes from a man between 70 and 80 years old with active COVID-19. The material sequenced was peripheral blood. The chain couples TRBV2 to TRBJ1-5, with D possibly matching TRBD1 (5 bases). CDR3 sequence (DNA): TGTGCCAGCACGGGAGGACATAGCAATCAGCCCCAGCATTTT. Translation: CASTGGHSNQPQHF.